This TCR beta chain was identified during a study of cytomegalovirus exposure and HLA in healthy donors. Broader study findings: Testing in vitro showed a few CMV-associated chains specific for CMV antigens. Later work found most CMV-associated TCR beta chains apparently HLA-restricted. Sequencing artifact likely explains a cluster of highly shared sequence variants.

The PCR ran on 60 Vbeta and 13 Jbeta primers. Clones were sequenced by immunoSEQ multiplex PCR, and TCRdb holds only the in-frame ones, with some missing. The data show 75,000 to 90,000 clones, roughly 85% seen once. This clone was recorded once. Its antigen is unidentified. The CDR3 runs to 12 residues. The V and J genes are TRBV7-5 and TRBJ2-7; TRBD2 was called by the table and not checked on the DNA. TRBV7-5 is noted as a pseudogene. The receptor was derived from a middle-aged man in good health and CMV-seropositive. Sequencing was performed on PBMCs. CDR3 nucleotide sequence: TGTGCCAGAAGCTACCCCCTAGCGGAGCAGTACTTC. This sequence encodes CARSYPLAEQYF.